This T cell receptor (beta chain) appears in the sequencing data of a study of Graves' ophthalmopathy and Graves' hyperthyroidism. Across the study: Calling hyperthyroidism stable required that no ophthalmopathy show up within 18 months of follow-up. Study results and limitations: Ophthalmopathy progression prediction by the model yielded a sensitivity of 60% to 71% and a specificity of approximately 77%.

TCR beta CDR3 regions were amplified from RNA transcripts. The library came from an HTBI-primed first-round RT-PCR and a second-round multiplex PCR. TCRdb independently ran MiXCR on the multiplex PCR reads; one entry per CDR3 protein. The sample lists 900,000 to 1,200,000 distinct CDR3 sequences; less than 45% were seen once. CDR3 length equals 16 residues. Germline loops: CDR1 DFQATT, CDR2 SNEGSKA (reference sequence). Trimming stripped 6 bases from V and 1 base from J, with 18 bases between. Concerning this clonotype itself: Its antigen remains unidentified.

This TCR was sampled from an adult man with Graves' hyperthyroidism. Sequences were obtained from peripheral blood or thyroid tissue (not recorded which). The chain links TRBV20-1 to TRBJ2-2; a possible D gene is TRBD1 (6 bases). In nucleotides, the CDR3 is TGCAGTGCCTACCACAGGGATAGTGGGAACACCGGGGAGCTGTTTTTT. This translates into CSAYHRDSGNTGELFF.